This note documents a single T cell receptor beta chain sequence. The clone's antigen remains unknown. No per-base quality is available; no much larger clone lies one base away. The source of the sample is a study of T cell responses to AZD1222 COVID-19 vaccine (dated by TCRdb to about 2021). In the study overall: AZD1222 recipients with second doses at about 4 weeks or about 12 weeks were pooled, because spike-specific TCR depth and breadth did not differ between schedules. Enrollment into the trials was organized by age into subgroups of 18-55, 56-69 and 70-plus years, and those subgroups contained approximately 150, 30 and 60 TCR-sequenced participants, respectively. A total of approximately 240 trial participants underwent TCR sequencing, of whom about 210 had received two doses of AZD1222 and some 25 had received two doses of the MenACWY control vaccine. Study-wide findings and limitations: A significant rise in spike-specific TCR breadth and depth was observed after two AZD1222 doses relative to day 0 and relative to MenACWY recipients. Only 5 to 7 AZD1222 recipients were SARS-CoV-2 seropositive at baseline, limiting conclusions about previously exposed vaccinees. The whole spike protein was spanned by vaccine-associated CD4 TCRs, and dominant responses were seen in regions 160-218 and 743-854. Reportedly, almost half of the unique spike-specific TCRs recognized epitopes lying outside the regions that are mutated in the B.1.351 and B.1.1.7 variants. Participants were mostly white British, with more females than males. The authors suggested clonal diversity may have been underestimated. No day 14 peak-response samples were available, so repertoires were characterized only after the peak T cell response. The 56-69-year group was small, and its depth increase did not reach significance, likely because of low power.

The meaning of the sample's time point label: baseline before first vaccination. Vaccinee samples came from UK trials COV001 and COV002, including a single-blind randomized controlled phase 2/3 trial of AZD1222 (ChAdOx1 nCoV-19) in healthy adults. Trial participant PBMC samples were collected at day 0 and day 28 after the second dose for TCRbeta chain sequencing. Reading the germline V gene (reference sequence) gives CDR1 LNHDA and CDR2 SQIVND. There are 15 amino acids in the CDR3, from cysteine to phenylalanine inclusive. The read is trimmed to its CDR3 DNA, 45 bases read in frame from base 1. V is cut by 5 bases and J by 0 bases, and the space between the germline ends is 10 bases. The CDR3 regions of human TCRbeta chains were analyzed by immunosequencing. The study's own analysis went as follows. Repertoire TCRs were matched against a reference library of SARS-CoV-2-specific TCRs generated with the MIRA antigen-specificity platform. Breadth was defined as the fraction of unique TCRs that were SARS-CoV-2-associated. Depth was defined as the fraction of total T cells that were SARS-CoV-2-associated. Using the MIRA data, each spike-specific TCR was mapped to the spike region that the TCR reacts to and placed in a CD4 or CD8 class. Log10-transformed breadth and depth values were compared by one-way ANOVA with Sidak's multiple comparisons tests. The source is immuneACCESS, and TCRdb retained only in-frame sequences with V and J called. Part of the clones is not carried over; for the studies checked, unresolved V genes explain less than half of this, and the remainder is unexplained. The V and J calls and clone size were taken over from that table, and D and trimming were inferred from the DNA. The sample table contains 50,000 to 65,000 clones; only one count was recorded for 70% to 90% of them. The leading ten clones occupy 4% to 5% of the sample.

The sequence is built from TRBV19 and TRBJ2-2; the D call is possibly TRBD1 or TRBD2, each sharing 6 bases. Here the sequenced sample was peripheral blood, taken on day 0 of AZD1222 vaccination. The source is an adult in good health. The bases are TGTGCCAGTAGTGGGGGGACAACGAACACCGGGGAGCTGTTTTTT. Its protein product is CASSGGTTNTGELFF.